These 22 T cell receptor beta chains were sequenced from one sample in a study of blood T cell repertoires in COVID-19. Profiled with immunoSEQ multiplex PCR; TCRdb holds only in-frame clones, not every one. This table has 55,000 to 65,000 clones, 75% to 95% appearing once. Sequencing was done on a sample of peripheral blood. The receptor source for this set is a man aged 55-75 years with acute or convalescent COVID-19.

The chain links TRBV7-9 to TRBJ1-1, with 7 bases that match TRBD1. J gave up 11 bases and V 1 base, and 4 bases lay outside the gene matches. CDR1 is SEHNR, CDR2 FQNEAQ, per germline (reference sequence). The CDR3 runs 12 residues. In DNA, the CDR3 is TGTGCCAGCAGCTTAGAGGGGGCATGGGCTTTCTTT. This codes for CASSLEGAWAFF.

The chain is built from TRBV12-2 and TRBJ1-4. TRBV12-2 is reported as a pseudogene. This CDR3 is 15 amino acids long. Written as DNA, the CDR3 is TGTGCAAGTCGGAAGGGGGGGTCAACTAATGAAAAACTGTTTTTT. Translation: CASRKGGSTNEKLFF.

V gene TRBV28 combines with J gene TRBJ1-1; D is perhaps TRBD1 (6 bases). The CDR3 totals 13 residues. V lost 3 bases and J lost 4, with 9 bases in between. Germline V lookup: CDR1 MDHEN, CDR2 SYDVKM. CDR3 sequence (DNA): TGTGCCAGCAGTTTCCCACAGGGCACTGAAGCTTTCTTT. It yields the protein CASSFPQGTEAFF.

The genes are TRBV29-1 and TRBJ2-1, with 7 bases matching TRBD1. After removal of 1 base from V and 14 bases from J, the junction contained 17 bases not matched to a gene. Germline assignment: CDR1 SQVTM and CDR2 ANQGSEA. This CDR3 is built from 15 residues. CDR3 in DNA: TGCAGCGTTGAAGGTCCCCCCGAGGGGGCCCGCCGCAAGTTCTTC. It codes for CSVEGPPEGARRKFF.

The chain combines TRBV19 with TRBJ2-3; 9 bases are shared with TRBD1. V gave up 9 bases and J gave up 5 bases; unmatched junction bases: 9. The germline gives CDR1 LNHDA, CDR2 SQIVND (reference sequence). This CDR3 contains 14 residues. Written as DNA, the CDR3 is TGTGCCAGCGAGGGACAGGGAGGGAAAGATACGCAGTATTTT. Protein: CASEGQGGKDTQYF. The variable domain in full, with the rest retrieved from reference TRBV19 and TRBJ2-3, is DGGITQSPKYLFRKEGQNVTLSCEQNLNHDAMYWYRQDPGQGLRLIYYSQIVNDFQKGDIAEGYSVSREKKESFPLTVTSAQKNPTAFYLCASEGQGGKDTQYFGPGTRLTVL.

This clone occurred a few times. This chain connects TRBV4-2 to TRBJ1-5, with D perhaps TRBD1 (6 bases). Germline V gene data show CDR1 as LGHNA and CDR2 as YNFKEQ. V was cut by 0 bases and J by 3 bases, with 18 bases left in between. The CDR3 totals 18 residues. CDR3 sequence (DNA): TGTGCCAGCAGCCAAGAACTCGACAGGTTCGGCAACAATCAGCCCCAGCATTTT. This translates into CASSQELDRFGNNQPQHF.

This rearrangement joins TRBV7-3 to TRBJ2-3; 7 nucleotides align to TRBD2. The CDR3 consists of 15 residues. Trimming cost V 5 bases and J 2 bases; bases outside gene matches: 7. Germline-derived CDR1 and CDR2 are SGHTA and FQGTGA. The CDR3 loop reads CASSLASGTTDTQYF. In nucleotides, the CDR3 is TGTGCCAGCAGCCTAGCTAGCGGTACCACAGATACGCAGTATTTT. Together with reference TRBV7-3 and TRBJ2-3, the CDR3 gives the full variable domain: GAGVSQTPSNKVTEKGKYVELRCDPISGHTALYWYRQSLGQGPEFLIYFQGTGAADDSGLPNDRFFAVRPEGSVSTLKIQRTERGDSAVYLCASSLASGTTDTQYFGPGTRLTVL.

The chain joins TRBV27 to TRBJ2-7; TRBD1 agrees at 10 bases. J was trimmed by 2 bases and V by 5 bases; bases with no gene match: 15. Germline V lookup: CDR1 MNHEY, CDR2 SMNVEV (reference sequence). CDR3 length: 18 residues. The CDR3 loop reads CASSPGQGIRIKAYEQYF. In nucleotides, the CDR3 is TGTGCCAGCAGTCCGGGACAGGGGATCCGGATTAAAGCCTACGAGCAGTACTTC.

The gene calls are TRBV9 and TRBJ2-5; D possibly corresponds to TRBD2 (5 bases). Per germline, CDR1 SGDLS and CDR2 YYNGEE. Trimming left V 0 bases short and J 7 bases short, with 19 bases between. The CDR3 runs to 16 residues. This chain's CDR3 is CASSVGLTAAVGTQYF. Here the CDR3 DNA reads TGTGCCAGCAGCGTAGGGTTGACGGCAGCGGTAGGGACCCAGTACTTC.

A note on this clone: This sample includes further DNA sequences coding for the same CDR3. J is TRBJ2-1 and V is TRBV6-2 or TRBV6-3; 11 nucleotides match TRBD2. This CDR3 has 15 amino acids. The J segment lost 4 bases and the V segment lost 6 bases, leaving 5 bases of the junction unmatched. Germline CDR1 MNHEY, CDR2 SVGEGT. CDR3 bases: TGTGCCAGCAGCCGTACTAGCGGGAGTTACAATGAGCAGTTCTTC. It yields the protein CASSRTSGSYNEQFF.

The CDR3 coding sequence is TGTGCCAGCAGCGGGGACATGTGGCAGCCAGATACGCAGTATTTT. Translated, it gives CASSGDMWQPDTQYF. The J gene is TRBJ2-3, the V gene TRBV7-9, with D possibly matching TRBD1 (6 bases). V dropped 5 bases and J dropped 4 bases, with 16 bases sitting between them. The germline CDR1 and CDR2 sequences are SEHNR and FQNEAQ (reference sequence). This CDR3 is 15 amino acids long.

The chain recombines TRBV2 with TRBJ2-2, with D maybe TRBD1 (7 bases). The length of the CDR3 is 14 residues. V was cut by 8 bases and J by 0 bases, with 10 bases left in between. Germline V lookup: CDR1 SNHLY, CDR2 FYNNEI. This chain's CDR3 is CASAGQSNTGELFF. The CDR3 DNA is TGTGCCAGCGCGGGACAGTCGAACACCGGGGAGCTGTTTTTT. Variable domain in full (rest from reference TRBV2 and TRBJ2-2): EPEVTQTPSHQVTQMGQEVILRCVPISNHLYFYWYRQILGQKVEFLVSFYNNEISEKSEIFDDQFSVERPDGSNFTLKIRSTKLEDSAMYFCASAGQSNTGELFFGEGSRLTVL.

The V call is TRBV20-1, the J call TRBJ1-5; TRBD1 matches at 10 bases. CDR3 length: 15 amino acids. The V and J ends lost 3 bases and 9 bases, in that order; junction bases with no gene match: 11. Germline lookup yields CDR1 DFQATT and CDR2 SNEGSKA (reference sequence). The CDR3 spells CSASEDRGYSRPQHF. CDR3 coding DNA: TGCAGTGCTAGTGAGGACAGGGGGTACTCTCGGCCCCAGCATTTT.

DNA for the CDR3: TGTGCCAGCAGTGAATTAAGAGGGACAGCTTACAATCAGCCCCAGCATTTT. It yields the protein CASSELRGTAYNQPQHF. The chain recombines TRBV6-1 with TRBJ1-5, with 7 bases that match TRBD1. The trim removed 2 bases at V and 3 bases at J, leaving 10 bases unmatched. The CDR3 is 17 residues long. Germline CDR1 is MNHNS and CDR2 is SASEGT.

The chain employs TRBV11-2 and TRBJ1-2, with 7 bases identical to TRBD1. Germline loops: CDR1 SGHAT, CDR2 FQNNGV. Trimming cost V 5 bases and J 4 bases; bases outside gene matches: 13. This CDR3 contains 16 residues. The DNA of the CDR3 is TGTGCCAGCAGCCCCCGGACAGGTCCGGCAGGCTATGGCTACACCTTC. Encoded protein: CASSPRTGPAGYGYTF.

J is TRBJ1-1 and V is TRBV28, with a possible D match to TRBD1 (6 bases). The germline V and J ends were trimmed by 7 bases and 6 bases, with 21 bases remaining between them. CDR1 and CDR2 (germline): MDHEN, SYDVKM. The CDR3 consists of 15 residues. DNA of the CDR3: TGTGCCAGCACTAGGGGGGGTCTAGGATTCGCTGAAGCTTTCTTT. This codes for CASTRGGLGFAEAFF.

The sample holds a few counts of this clone. The chain has TRBV6-5 and TRBJ2-7, with D maybe TRBD1 (5 bases). Trimming pared 4 bases from V and 4 bases from J, leaving 17 bases between. This CDR3 region has 15 residues. The germline V gene has CDR1 MNHEY and CDR2 SVGAGI. The DNA for the CDR3 is TGTGCCAGCAGTTCGGACAAGCGATCAACTTACGAGCAGTACTTC. This gives the protein CASSSDKRSTYEQYF.

V usage is TRBV28 and J usage is TRBJ1-4; no reliable D call. Trimming cost V 7 bases and J 5 bases, with 17 bases left between them. CDR3 size: 15 residues. Germline CDR1 reads MDHEN; CDR2 reads SYDVKM. This chain's CDR3 is CASTFLGRENEKLFF. In DNA form, the CDR3 reads TGTGCCAGCACCTTTCTGGGCAGAGAGAATGAAAAACTGTTTTTT.

The chain employs TRBV7-9 and TRBJ2-1, with 7 bases aligning to TRBD2. Looked up from germline, CDR1 is SEHNR and CDR2 is FQNEAQ (reference sequence). This CDR3 comprises 16 residues. V lost 0 bases, J lost 5 bases, and 7 bases stayed unmatched. The CDR3 spells CASSLAGTTRHNEQFF. The DNA of the CDR3 is TGTGCCAGCAGCTTAGCAGGGACTACGAGACACAATGAGCAGTTCTTC.

The gene calls are TRBV4-3 and TRBJ1-2, with D maybe TRBD1 (6 bases). The germline V and J ends were trimmed by 2 bases and 7 bases, with 14 bases remaining between them. Germline lookup yields CDR1 LGHNA and CDR2 YSLEER. This CDR3 spans 14 amino acids. The CDR3: CASSQITGRGGYTF. Here the CDR3 DNA reads TGCGCCAGCAGCCAAATTACAGGGAGGGGTGGCTACACCTTC.

The chain recombines TRBV7-3 with TRBJ2-1, with D hard to call. CDR1 and CDR2 (germline): SGHTA, FQGTGA. CDR3 length equals 16 residues. V dropped 4 bases and J dropped 0 bases, with 13 bases sitting between them. CDR3 region: CASSYRGSGSYNEQFF. The CDR3 coding sequence is TGTGCCAGCAGCTACCGAGGATCGGGCTCCTACAATGAGCAGTTCTTC.

The chain carries TRBV6-6 and TRBJ1-4; weak D call: TRBD1 (6 bases). The CDR3 is 13 residues long. Trimming stripped 10 bases from V and 8 bases from J, with 17 bases between. The germline V gene encodes CDR1 MNHNY and CDR2 SVGAGI (reference sequence). CDR3 nucleotide sequence: TGTGCCACCGAGGGGGGGCAAGGGGAAAAACTGTTTTTT. This encodes CATEGGQGEKLFF.